This TCR beta chain was obtained from a study of cytomegalovirus exposure and HLA in healthy donors. General study points: Within the data, a cluster of highly shared sequence variants was likely a sequencing artifact.

Amplification used 60 Vbeta primers and 13 Jbeta primers. Measured with immunoSEQ multiplex PCR; TCRdb has only the in-frame clones, and not every one. The sample includes around 180,000 clones, about 85% seen only once; the top ten take approximately 1.4%. Unrecorded immune exposure was likely among donors, who were nominally healthy when sampled. In this sample, this clone turned up once. What it recognizes is unknown. The CDR3 sequence is 12 residues long. Germline V gives CDR1 MDHEN, CDR2 SYDVKM. V shed 1 base, J shed 11 bases, and the junction held 4 bases outside the gene matches. The rearrangement links TRBV28 to TRBJ1-1; 7 nucleotides align to TRBD1. This TCR came from a woman aged 50 to 60 in good health and CMV-seronegative. Sequencing input: PBMCs. The CDR3 nucleotides read TGTGCCAGCAGTTTATTAGTACAGGGGGCTTTCTTT. It specifies CASSLLVQGAFF.